The 22 T cell receptor beta chains below were found in one sample sequenced in a study of cytomegalovirus exposure and HLA in healthy donors. Primers: 60 Vbeta forward and 13 Jbeta reverse. The repertoire was sequenced with immunoSEQ multiplex PCR; TCRdb's copy has only in-frame clones and lacks some. The sample carries 160,000 or so clones, roughly 80% recorded once. The sample was PBMCs. These receptors came from a male donor in good health and CMV-seropositive.

The CDR3 protein is CASSFPPEGYTF. The DNA for the CDR3 is TGTGCCAGCAGCTTCCCACCTGAGGGCTACACCTTC. The rearrangement uses TRBV7-2 and TRBJ1-2, with D unclear. V was shortened by 3 bases and J by 8 bases, with 10 bases between the two germline ends. Germline V gene lookup returns CDR1 SGHTA and CDR2 FQGNSA. The CDR3 totals 12 residues.

This clone was seen just once. The rearrangement uses TRBV7-8 and TRBJ2-7; D perhaps matches TRBD1 (6 bases). Germline assignment: CDR1 SGHVS and CDR2 FQNEAQ. Trimming shortened V by 0 bases and J by 6 bases, and 6 bases separated the two germline ends. The CDR3 extends over 12 amino acids. CDR3 in amino acids: CASSLAGGEQYF. CDR3 nucleotides: TGTGCCAGCAGCTTAGCAGGGGGCGAGCAGTACTTC.

This chain connects TRBV28 to TRBJ1-2; 7 positions match TRBD1. CDR1 and CDR2 from the germline V gene are MDHEN and SYDVKM. V gave up 7 bases and J gave up 4 bases; unmatched junction bases: 9. The CDR3 runs 14 residues. The CDR3 coding sequence is TGTGCCAGCACCGGCCCCGGGACAGCCTATGGCTACACCTTC. Its protein is CASTGPGTAYGYTF.

This clone was seen a handful of times. V usage is TRBV2 and J usage is TRBJ1-1; 9 positions match TRBD1. V shed 6 bases and J 2 bases; nucleotides not matched to a gene: 4. CDR1 SNHLY and CDR2 FYNNEI come from the germline V gene. The CDR3 runs 14 residues. The CDR3 reads CASSDRGGNTEAFF. DNA for the CDR3: TGTGCCAGCAGCGACAGGGGGGGAAACACTGAAGCTTTCTTT.

The chain has TRBV28 and TRBJ2-7; 8 bases match TRBD2. V lost 5 bases, J lost 7 bases, and 13 bases stayed unmatched. The CDR3 is 15 amino acids. Germline V CDR1 and CDR2: MDHEN, SYDVKM. CDR3 protein: CASSPEGAGDWEQYF. The CDR3 DNA sequence: TGTGCCAGCAGTCCAGAAGGAGCGGGAGACTGGGAGCAGTACTTC.

The V call is TRBV7-2, the J call TRBJ1-5; perhaps TRBD1 as D (5 bases). The germline CDR1 and CDR2 sequences are SGHTA and FQGNSA. V was trimmed by 4 bases and J by 3 bases, leaving 10 bases between them. The CDR3 loop spans 14 amino acids. The CDR3 bases are TGTGCCAGCAGCTCTGACAGCTTCAATCAGCCCCAGCATTTT. It specifies CASSSDSFNQPQHF. The variable domain in full, completed from reference TRBV7-2 and TRBJ1-5, reads GAGVSQSPSNKVTEKGKDVELRCDPISGHTALYWYRQSLGQGLEFLIYFQGNSAPDKSGLPSDRFSAERTGGSVSTLTIQRTQQEDSAVYLCASSSDSFNQPQHFGDGTRLSIL.

To note about this clone: Other nucleotide sequences in the sample specify the same CDR3. The chain couples TRBV7-9 to TRBJ1-5, with D maybe TRBD1 (5 bases). Trimming shortened V by 3 bases and J by 7 bases, and 10 bases separated the two germline ends. Germline V gene lookup returns CDR1 SEHNR and CDR2 FQNEAQ (reference sequence). The CDR3 is made up of 13 amino acids. CDR3 nucleotide sequence: TGTGCCAGCAGCTTGGGGGGAGACCAGCCCCAGCATTTT. Amino acid sequence: CASSLGGDQPQHF. The full variable domain, completed using reference TRBV7-9 and TRBJ1-5, is DTGVSQNPRHKITKRGQNVTFRCDPISEHNRLYWYRQTLGQGPEFLTYFQNEAQLEKSRLLSDRFSAERPKGSFSTLEIQRTEQGDSAMYLCASSLGGDQPQHFGDGTRLSIL.

CDR3 sequence (DNA): TGTGCCAGCAGTGTAGGAAGGAGGACTGAAGCTTTCTTT. The encoded protein is CASSVGRRTEAFF. This chain links TRBV6-1 with TRBJ1-1; the D is unclear. Per the germline V gene, CDR1 is MNHNS and CDR2 is SASEGT. The CDR3 is made up of 13 amino acids. Trimming removed 4 bases from V and 5 bases from J, with 11 bases in between.

This clone was seen a few times. J is TRBJ2-7 and V is TRBV11-3; 9 nucleotides align to TRBD2. The CDR3 has 16 residues. The V gene's germline CDR1 is SGHNT and CDR2 YENEEA. With V trimmed by 0 bases and J by 5 bases, 8 bases remained unmatched. CDR3 bases: TGTGCCAGCAGCTTAGATGGGCGGGGGGGCCACGACGAGCAGTACTTC. Its translation is CASSLDGRGGHDEQYF.

The chain combines TRBV6-5 with TRBJ1-1, with D unresolved. V was trimmed by 6 bases and J by 5 bases, leaving 7 bases between them. Per germline, CDR1 MNHEY and CDR2 SVGAGI. The CDR3 extends over 11 amino acids. CDR3 DNA sequence: TGTGCCAGCAGGGGGAGAACTGAAGCTTTCTTT. Translation gives CASRGRTEAFF.

This sequence joins TRBV28 and TRBJ2-7, with 15 bases matching TRBD2. CDR1 and CDR2 from the germline V gene are MDHEN and SYDVKM. The CDR3 sequence is 18 residues long. V was pared by 2 bases and J by 5 bases, with 10 bases of the junction left unmatched. DNA for the CDR3: TGTGCCAGCAGTTTAAGGTGGACTAGCGGGAGGGCCAGCAACGAGCAGTACTTC. Residues: CASSLRWTSGRASNEQYF. Complete variable domain (other parts from reference TRBV28 and TRBJ2-7): DVKVTQSSRYLVKRTGEKVFLECVQDMDHENMFWYRQDPGLGLRLIYFSYDVKMKEKGDIPEGYSVSREKKERFSLILESASTNQTSMYLCASSLRWTSGRASNEQYFGPGTRLTVT.

V usage is TRBV30 and J usage is TRBJ1-2; 9 bases line up with TRBD1. There are 12 residues in the CDR3. Trimming took 3 bases from V and 6 from J; bases not matched to a gene: 2. From germline, CDR1 is GTSNPN and CDR2 SVGIG (reference sequence). The CDR3 loop reads CAWRQGADGYTF. CDR3 nucleotides: TGTGCCTGGAGACAGGGGGCGGATGGCTACACCTTC.

CDR3 amino acids: CASSPRQGNTEAFF. The CDR3 DNA is TGTGCCAGCAGCCCACGACAGGGGAACACTGAAGCTTTCTTT. The V and J genes are TRBV7-9 and TRBJ1-1, with TRBD1 matching over 7 bases. Germline V gives CDR1 SEHNR, CDR2 FQNEAQ (reference sequence). The CDR3 runs 14 residues. Trimming at V came to 5 bases and at J to 1 base, leaving 4 bases not matched to a gene. The full variable domain, completed using reference TRBV7-9 and TRBJ1-1, is DTGVSQNPRHKITKRGQNVTFRCDPISEHNRLYWYRQTLGQGPEFLTYFQNEAQLEKSRLLSDRFSAERPKGSFSTLEIQRTEQGDSAMYLCASSPRQGNTEAFFGQGTRLTVV.

The rearrangement uses TRBV4-1 and TRBJ2-3; TRBD2 aligns across 8 bases. CDR3 length: 18 residues. V was pared by 0 bases and J by 2 bases, with 10 bases of the junction left unmatched. The germline V gene has CDR1 MGHRA and CDR2 YSYEKL. The CDR3 bases are TGCGCCAGCAGCCAAGATTTTGTAGCGGGAACCTTCACAGATACGCAGTATTTT. Its protein is CASSQDFVAGTFTDTQYF.

V is TRBV6-5 and J is TRBJ2-2; maybe TRBD1 (6 bases). V was shortened by 4 bases and J by 2 bases, with 14 bases between the two germline ends. Germline V gene sequence: CDR1 MNHEY, CDR2 SVGAGI. The CDR3 runs to 16 residues. The CDR3 DNA reads TGTGCCAGCAGTTTTACGGTACAGGGTAACACCGGGGAGCTGTTTTTT. Translating gives CASSFTVQGNTGELFF.

This rearrangement joins TRBV19 to TRBJ1-5; D unclear. Looked up from germline, CDR1 is LNHDA and CDR2 is SQIVND (reference sequence). The CDR3 is 13 residues long. Trimming left V 1 base short and J 6 bases short, with 7 bases between. The CDR3 reads CASSIGGPQPQHF. The CDR3 DNA follows: TGTGCCAGTAGTATAGGAGGGCCTCAGCCCCAGCATTTT.

The genes are TRBV4-3 and TRBJ1-1; maybe TRBD1 (5 bases). Germline assignment: CDR1 LGHNA and CDR2 YSLEER. This CDR3 is built from 15 residues. V was trimmed by 0 bases and J by 9 bases, leaving 17 bases between them. The DNA for the CDR3 is TGCGCCAGCAGCCAAGACTTGGACAAGGGTTTAAAAGCTTTCTTT. This codes for CASSQDLDKGLKAFF.

This sequence joins TRBV7-6 and TRBJ1-5; D is possibly TRBD1 (5 bases). Germline CDR1 and CDR2: SGHVS and FNYEAQ. The CDR3 is made up of 14 amino acids. V was cut by 5 bases and J by 7 bases, with 15 bases left in between. In DNA, the CDR3 is TGTGCCAGCAGCAAGGACGGGGGGGTACAGCCCCAGCATTTT. This sequence encodes CASSKDGGVQPQHF.

This sequence joins TRBV5-8 and TRBJ2-5; 16 bases map to TRBD2. Germline values: CDR1 SGHTS, CDR2 YDEGEE. The CDR3 runs 17 residues. Trimming took 4 bases from V and 1 from J; bases not matched to a gene: 4. The CDR3 DNA reads TGTGCCAGCAGCCCGGGACTAGCGGGGGGGATCCAAGAGACCCAGTACTTC. It specifies CASSPGLAGGIQETQYF.

The table lists this clone with a few counts. The rearrangement links TRBV7-8 to TRBJ2-7; the D gene is possibly TRBD1 (5 bases). This CDR3 is built from 14 residues. The germline V and J ends were trimmed by 1 base and 3 bases, with 10 bases remaining between them. Germline CDR1 SGHVS, CDR2 FQNEAQ. The CDR3: CASSLGGRVYEQYF. The CDR3 DNA follows: TGTGCCAGCAGCTTAGGGGGCAGGGTCTACGAGCAGTACTTC.

This chain connects TRBV9 to TRBJ2-2; 10 bases align to TRBD2. J lost 7 bases, V lost 0 bases, and 6 bases had no gene match. Germline CDR1 and CDR2: SGDLS and YYNGEE. The CDR3 runs 16 residues. CDR3: CASSVVSSGRNGELFF. CDR3 nucleotides: TGTGCCAGCAGCGTAGTCTCTAGCGGGAGAAACGGGGAGCTGTTTTTT. The full variable domain, in which reference TRBV9 and TRBJ2-2 provide the parts outside the CDR3, is DSGVTQTPKHLITATGQRVTLRCSPRSGDLSVYWYQQSLDQGLQFLIQYYNGEERAKGNILERFSAQQFPDLHSELNLSSLELGDSALYFCASSVVSSGRNGELFFGEGSRLTVL.

The rearrangement joins TRBV28 to TRBJ2-7; D might be TRBD2 (6 bases). Germline lookup yields CDR1 MDHEN and CDR2 SYDVKM. The germline V and J ends were trimmed by 5 bases and 0 bases, with 14 bases remaining between them. The CDR3 is 15 residues long. CDR3 coding DNA: TGTGCCAGCAGTCCCGGGACTGCGCACTCCTACGAGCAGTACTTC. The encoded protein is CASSPGTAHSYEQYF.